Reported below is one TCR beta chain. What it recognizes is unknown. Repertoires were generated with immunoSEQ multiplex PCR, while TCRdb's copy carries only in-frame clones and drops some. The data contain 150,000 or so clones, about 90% of them singletons. These data belong to a study of T cell responses to AZD1222 COVID-19 vaccine. V was shortened by 0 bases and J by 6 bases, with 9 bases between the two germline ends. The CDR3 totals 14 residues. Germline V gene data show CDR1 as SGHRS and CDR2 as YFSETQ. Whole-study results and caveats: Receipt of two AZD1222 doses was followed by a rise in Spike-specific TCR breadth and depth. Clonal diversity may have been underestimated in mostly white British donors.

Pooling was applied to second doses at about 4 or about 12 weeks. V and J are TRBV5-1 and TRBJ2-2, with no clear D. The clonotype was recovered from an adult who received the AZD1222 COVID-19 vaccine. Sequencing used peripheral blood, obtained 28 days after the second AZD1222 dose. The CDR3, as DNA: TGCGCCAGCAGCTTGGCCGGGCAGGCCGGGGAGCTGTTTTTT. Encoded protein: CASSLAGQAGELFF.